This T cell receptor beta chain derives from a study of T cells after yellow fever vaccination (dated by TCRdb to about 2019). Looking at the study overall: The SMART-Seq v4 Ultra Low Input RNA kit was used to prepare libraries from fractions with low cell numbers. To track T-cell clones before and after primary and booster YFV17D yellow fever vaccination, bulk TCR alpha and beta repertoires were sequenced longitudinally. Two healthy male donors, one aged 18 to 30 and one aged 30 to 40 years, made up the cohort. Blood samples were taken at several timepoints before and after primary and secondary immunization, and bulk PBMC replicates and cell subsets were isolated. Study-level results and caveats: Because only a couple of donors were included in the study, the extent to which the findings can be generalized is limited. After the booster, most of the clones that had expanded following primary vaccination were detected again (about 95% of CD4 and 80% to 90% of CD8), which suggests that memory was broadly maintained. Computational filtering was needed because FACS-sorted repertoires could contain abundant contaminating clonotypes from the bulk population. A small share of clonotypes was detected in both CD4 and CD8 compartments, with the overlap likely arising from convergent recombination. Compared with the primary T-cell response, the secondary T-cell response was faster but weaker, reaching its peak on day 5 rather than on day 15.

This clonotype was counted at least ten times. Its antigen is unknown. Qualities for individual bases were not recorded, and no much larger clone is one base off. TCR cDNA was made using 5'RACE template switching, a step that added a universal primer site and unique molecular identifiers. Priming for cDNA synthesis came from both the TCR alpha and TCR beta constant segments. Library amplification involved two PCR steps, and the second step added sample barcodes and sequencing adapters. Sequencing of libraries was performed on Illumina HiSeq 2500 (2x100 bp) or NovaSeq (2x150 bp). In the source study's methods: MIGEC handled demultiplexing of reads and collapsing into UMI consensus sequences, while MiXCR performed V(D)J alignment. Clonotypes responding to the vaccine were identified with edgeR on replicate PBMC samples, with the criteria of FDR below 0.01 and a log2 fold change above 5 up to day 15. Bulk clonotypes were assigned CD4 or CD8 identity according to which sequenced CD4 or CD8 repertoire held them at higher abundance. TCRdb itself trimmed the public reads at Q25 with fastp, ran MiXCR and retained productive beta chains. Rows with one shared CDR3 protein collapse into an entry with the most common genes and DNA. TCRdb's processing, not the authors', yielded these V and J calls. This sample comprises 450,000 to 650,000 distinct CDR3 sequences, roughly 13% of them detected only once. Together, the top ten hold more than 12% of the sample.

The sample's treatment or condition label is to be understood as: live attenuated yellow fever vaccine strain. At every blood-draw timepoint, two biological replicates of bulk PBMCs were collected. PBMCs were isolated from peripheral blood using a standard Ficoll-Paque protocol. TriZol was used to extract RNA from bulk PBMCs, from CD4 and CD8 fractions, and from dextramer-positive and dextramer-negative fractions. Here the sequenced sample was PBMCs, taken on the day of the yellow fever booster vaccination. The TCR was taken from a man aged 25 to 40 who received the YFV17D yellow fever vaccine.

The CDR3 protein sequence reads: CASSEHRVGLSNEQFF. The DNA sequence follows: TGTGCCAGCAGCGAGCACAGAGTCGGGTTGAGTAATGAGCAGTTCTTC. The chain uses TRBV7-8 and TRBJ2-1, with no reliable assignment of the D segment. Cut back by 5 bases and 7 bases, the V and J ends lie 21 bases apart. From the cysteine through the phenylalanine, the CDR3 covers 16 amino acids. Left in the record is the CDR3 DNA by itself, 48 bases read in frame from the first base. The germline V gene sets CDR1 to SGHVS and CDR2 to FQNEAQ.